These 12 T cell receptor beta chains came from one sample sequenced in a study of blood T cell repertoires in COVID-19. The repertoire was sequenced with immunoSEQ multiplex PCR; TCRdb's copy has only in-frame clones and lacks some. Among approximately 170,000 clones listed, about 85% were seen once. The sample consisted of peripheral blood. Receptors were obtained from an elderly man with COVID-19, enrolled during active disease.

This chain joins TRBV9 and TRBJ2-5; TRBD2 aligns across 8 bases. Germline loops: CDR1 SGDLS, CDR2 YYNGEE. J gave up 2 bases and V 0 bases, and 3 bases lay outside the gene matches. The CDR3 is made up of 15 amino acids. The CDR3 DNA is TGTGCCAGCAGCGTAGTGCGGGGGGAACAAGAGACCCAGTACTTC. It specifies CASSVVRGEQETQYF.

The gene calls are TRBV5-4 and TRBJ2-7; TRBD2 is a possible D gene (6 bases). The V gene lost 0 bases and the J gene lost 3 bases, with 7 bases spanning the gap. Germline CDR1 SGHNT, CDR2 YYREEE (reference sequence). CDR3 length equals 13 residues. CDR3 amino acids: CASSLAGSYEQYF. As DNA, the CDR3 is TGTGCCAGCAGCTTGGCCGGGAGCTACGAGCAGTACTTC.

The V gene is TRBV5-1, the J gene TRBJ1-1; maybe TRBD1 (5 bases). CDR3 size: 13 residues. From germline, CDR1 is SGHRS and CDR2 YFSETQ. V was trimmed by 3 bases and J by 3 bases, leaving 9 bases between them. In DNA form, the CDR3 reads TGCGCCAGCAGCTACCTGACAGACACTGAAGCTTTCTTT. It is translated as CASSYLTDTEAFF.

The chain is built from TRBV7-8 and TRBJ2-5, with TRBD2 identical over 14 bases. The CDR3 sequence is 17 residues long. Germline V gene lookup returns CDR1 SGHVS and CDR2 FQNEAQ. Germline trimming cut 6 bases from V and 2 bases from J; bases unmatched to any gene: 8. The CDR3 protein is CASSQRTSGGSQETQYF. DNA for the CDR3: TGTGCCAGCAGTCAACGGACTAGCGGGGGGTCACAAGAGACCCAGTACTTC.

Points on this clone: Other DNA sequences in the same sample also yield this CDR3. The chain uses TRBV18 and TRBJ1-1, with D uncertain. CDR1 is KGHSH, CDR2 LQKENI, per germline. V was pared by 3 bases and J by 1 base, with 6 bases between. This CDR3 has 13 residues. CDR3 region: CASSPGRNTEAFF. The CDR3 bases are TGTGCCAGCTCACCGGGCAGGAACACTGAAGCTTTCTTT.

The genes are TRBV11-3 and TRBJ2-1; TRBD2 aligns across 13 bases. Per germline, CDR1 SGHNT and CDR2 YENEEA. The CDR3 has 17 residues. The J segment lost 9 bases and the V segment lost 3 bases, leaving 11 bases of the junction unmatched. The CDR3 DNA sequence: TGTGCCAGCAGCTTTTTGACTAGCGGGGGGTTCAACGGTGAGCAGTTCTTC. Translation: CASSFLTSGGFNGEQFF. Combining the CDR3 with reference TRBV11-3 and TRBJ2-1 gives the whole variable domain EAGVVQSPRYKIIEKKQPVAFWCNPISGHNTLYWYLQNLGQGPELLIRYENEEAVDDSQLPKDRFSAERLKGVDSTLKIQPAELGDSAVYLCASSFLTSGGFNGEQFFGPGTRLTVL.

This sequence joins TRBV28 and TRBJ1-4; 7 bases map to TRBD1. This CDR3 region has 14 residues. The germline V gene has CDR1 MDHEN and CDR2 SYDVKM. V dropped 5 bases and J dropped 8; count of bases not matched to a gene: 8. The CDR3 sequence is CASSGTDLGEKLFF. CDR3 in DNA: TGTGCCAGCAGTGGGACAGACTTAGGAGAAAAACTGTTTTTT.

This clone occurred a few times. The chain links TRBV6-2 or TRBV6-3 to TRBJ2-3; maybe TRBD1 (6 bases). The CDR3 consists of 13 residues. CDR1 and CDR2 (germline): MNHEY, SVGEGT. The V end lost 6 bases, the J end lost 5 bases, and 12 bases lay between the germline ends. The CDR3 coding sequence is TGTGCCAGCAGCCTTCAACAGGGAGATACGCAGTATTTT. Its translation is CASSLQQGDTQYF.

This clone was picked up one time. V usage is TRBV28 and J usage is TRBJ1-1; possible D gene TRBD1, 5 bases. V was clipped by 3 bases and J by 7 bases, with 12 bases between them. The germline V gene has CDR1 MDHEN and CDR2 SYDVKM. CDR3 size: 13 residues. The CDR3 loop reads CASSLGGGGEAFF. The CDR3 nucleotides read TGTGCCAGCAGTTTGGGTGGGGGGGGTGAAGCTTTCTTT.

This chain connects TRBV7-9 to TRBJ2-5; D possibly corresponds to TRBD2 (6 bases). Germline lookup yields CDR1 SEHNR and CDR2 FQNEAQ (reference sequence). This CDR3 comprises 14 residues. V gave up 0 bases and J gave up 4 bases, with 9 bases separating them. The CDR3 loop is CASSLAGGGETQYF. The CDR3 nucleotides are TGTGCCAGCAGCTTAGCTGGGGGAGGAGAGACCCAGTACTTC.

This clone was seen a single time. The rearrangement joins TRBV15 to TRBJ2-1, with 8 bases identical to TRBD2. CDR1 is LNHNV, CDR2 YYDKDF, per germline (reference sequence). The length of the CDR3 is 15 residues. The junction had 8 bases not matched to a gene; V was cut back by 3 bases and J by 7 bases. The CDR3 loop reads CATSRGSGGWNEQFF. The CDR3 nucleotides are TGTGCCACCAGCAGGGGGTCGGGAGGGTGGAATGAGCAGTTCTTC.

The V call is TRBV12-3 or TRBV12-4, the J call TRBJ1-4; possibly TRBD1 for D (5 bases). The CDR3 length is 13 residues. V was pared by 6 bases and J by 4 bases, with 9 bases between. The CDR3 loop is CASRTEINEKLFF. The DNA of the CDR3 is TGTGCCAGCAGGACAGAGATTAATGAAAAACTGTTTTTT.